Below, 20 T cell receptor beta chains from the same sample are listed, as sequenced in a study of shared clonotypes between healthy human individuals. Here immunoSEQ multiplex PCR was the method, and the copy in TCRdb shows in-frame clones only, minus some. The sample lists about 1.5 million clones; roughly 98% were seen once. The sequenced sample consisted of naive CD4+ T cells sorted from blood. Sample subset: CD45RA+ positively selected. The receptors derive from a man younger than 45 in good health.

DNA of the CDR3: TGTGCCACCAGCAGAGGGGGGGGTGTGGGCAATCAGCCCCAGCATTTT. This translates into CATSRGGGVGNQPQHF. This chain connects TRBV15 to TRBJ1-5; D might be TRBD1 (5 bases). This CDR3 has 16 residues. Germline V gene sequence: CDR1 LNHNV, CDR2 YYDKDF (reference sequence). The V end was cut by 1 base, the J end by 2 bases, with 12 bases between. Based on the CDR3 plus reference TRBV15 and TRBJ1-5, the full variable domain is DAMVIQNPRYQVTQFGKPVTLSCSQTLNHNVMYWYQQKSSQAPKLLFHYYDKDFNNEADTPDNFQSRRPNTSFCFLDIRSPGLGDTAMYLCATSRGGGVGNQPQHFGDGTRLSIL.

J is TRBJ2-3 and V is TRBV15, with 10 bases matching TRBD2. The ends lost 8 bases at V and 4 bases at J; junction bases unmatched: 9. The CDR3 sequence is 15 residues long. Germline V gene sequence: CDR1 LNHNV, CDR2 YYDKDF (reference sequence). The CDR3 nucleotides read TGTGCCACCCAAGCGGGAGGGCTTGTTGCAGATACGCAGTATTTT. The encoded protein is CATQAGGLVADTQYF.

The chain links TRBV2 to TRBJ1-4; D gene ambiguous. Trimming shortened V by 6 bases and J by 3 bases, and 11 bases separated the two germline ends. Germline V lookup: CDR1 SNHLY, CDR2 FYNNEI. The CDR3 totals 14 residues. The CDR3 DNA sequence: TGTGCCAGCAGGGATTATGGGGCTAATGAAAAACTGTTTTTT. This translates into CASRDYGANEKLFF.

The chain links TRBV5-1 to TRBJ2-5; D may correspond to TRBD1 or TRBD2 (5 bases each). Germline CDR1 reads SGHRS; CDR2 reads YFSETQ. Deletions cut 7 bases from V and 4 bases from J, with 20 bases between. The CDR3 spans 15 residues. The CDR3 sequence is CASSRGELWTETQYF. DNA for the CDR3: TGCGCCAGCTCAAGGGGAGAACTTTGGACAGAGACCCAGTACTTC.

The J gene is TRBJ1-2, the V gene TRBV6-1; unclear D gene. Germline V CDR1 and CDR2: MNHNS, SASEGT. The CDR3 spans 13 residues. V lost 1 base and J lost 6, with 9 bases in between. CDR3 loop: CASSEDLPDGYTF. The CDR3 DNA is TGTGCCAGCAGTGAAGATTTGCCAGATGGCTACACCTTC.

The chain couples TRBV18 to TRBJ2-1; TRBD2 is a possible D gene (6 bases). V gave up 3 bases and J gave up 3 bases, with 30 bases separating them. CDR1 and CDR2 from the germline V gene are KGHSH and LQKENI. CDR3 size: 21 residues. This CDR3 is CASSPRRLRGAQENGYNEQFF. CDR3 DNA sequence: TGTGCCAGCTCACCCCGCAGGTTGCGCGGGGCGCAAGAGAACGGCTACAATGAGCAGTTCTTC.

The V and J genes are TRBV11-2 and TRBJ2-3, with D uncertain. CDR1 and CDR2 (germline): SGHAT, FQNNGV. The length of the CDR3 is 14 residues. The V end was cut by 0 bases, the J end by 4 bases, with 8 bases between. The CDR3 coding sequence is TGTGCCAGCAGCTTAGATAAGTTCGCAGATACGCAGTATTTT. Translation gives CASSLDKFADTQYF.

This clone was seen once. The genes are TRBV15 and TRBJ2-7; 7 bases align to TRBD2. V shed 5 bases, J shed 0 bases, and the junction held 4 bases outside the gene matches. Germline V gene data show CDR1 as LNHNV and CDR2 as YYDKDF (reference sequence). CDR3 length: 14 amino acids. The CDR3 sequence is CATSDGGTSYEQYF. The CDR3 DNA is TGTGCCACCAGCGACGGGGGGACCTCCTACGAGCAGTACTTC.

The rearrangement uses TRBV2 and TRBJ1-3, with TRBD1 matching 8 bases. The V and J ends lost 7 bases and 6 bases, in that order; junction bases with no gene match: 17. This CDR3 comprises 17 residues. Germline V gene lookup returns CDR1 SNHLY and CDR2 FYNNEI. Here the CDR3 DNA reads TGTGCCAGCACCAACCTGAAGGACAGGGTTATTCAAAACACCATATATTTT. Amino acid sequence: CASTNLKDRVIQNTIYF. Full variable domain (rest looked up from reference TRBV2 and TRBJ1-3): EPEVTQTPSHQVTQMGQEVILRCVPISNHLYFYWYRQILGQKVEFLVSFYNNEISEKSEIFDDQFSVERPDGSNFTLKIRSTKLEDSAMYFCASTNLKDRVIQNTIYFGEGSWLTVV.

The chain recombines TRBV10-3 with TRBJ1-2, with TRBD1 matching 7 bases. The CDR3 is 13 residues long. In germline, CDR1 is ENHRY, CDR2 SYGVKD. The V and J ends lost 10 bases and 2 bases, in that order; junction bases with no gene match: 7. The CDR3: CATRQGENYGYTF. As DNA, the CDR3 is TGTGCCACACGACAGGGCGAAAACTATGGCTACACCTTC.

V is TRBV15 and J is TRBJ2-3; a weak D match, TRBD2 (6 bases). The CDR3 extends over 16 amino acids. Germline values: CDR1 LNHNV, CDR2 YYDKDF (reference sequence). V lost 3 bases and J lost 1, with 14 bases in between. The CDR3 DNA sequence: TGTGCCACCAGCAGGGTGGGACCGGGGGGCACAGATACGCAGTATTTT. This encodes CATSRVGPGGTDTQYF. Complete variable domain (other parts from reference TRBV15 and TRBJ2-3): DAMVIQNPRYQVTQFGKPVTLSCSQTLNHNVMYWYQQKSSQAPKLLFHYYDKDFNNEADTPDNFQSRRPNTSFCFLDIRSPGLGDTAMYLCATSRVGPGGTDTQYFGPGTRLTVL.

V usage is TRBV6-5 and J usage is TRBJ1-1; TRBD1 matches 7 bases. The J segment lost 5 bases and the V segment lost 10 bases, leaving 4 bases of the junction unmatched. The CDR3 extends over 11 amino acids. In germline, CDR1 is MNHEY, CDR2 SVGAGI. DNA for the CDR3: TGTGCCACACAGGGGAGGACTGAAGCTTTCTTT. The encoded protein is CATQGRTEAFF.

The sample holds a few counts of this clone. J is TRBJ1-4 and V is TRBV5-5; possibly TRBD1 for D (5 bases). The CDR3 extends over 14 amino acids. Germline V gives CDR1 SGHKS, CDR2 YYEKEE (reference sequence). Trimming took 2 bases from V and 7 from J, leaving 12 bases between them. This CDR3 reads CASSFRDPREKLFF. For the CDR3, the DNA is TGTGCCAGCAGCTTTAGGGACCCTCGTGAAAAACTGTTTTTT.

The chain combines TRBV5-4 with TRBJ2-3; the D is unclear. Trimming took off 3 bases at V and 4 bases at J, with 9 bases between the two ends. The CDR3 loop spans 13 amino acids. Germline CDR1 and CDR2: SGHNT and YYREEE (reference sequence). The CDR3 sequence: CASSSFSSDTQYF. CDR3 in DNA: TGTGCCAGCAGCTCTTTTTCCTCAGATACGCAGTATTTT.

The chain recombines TRBV29-1 with TRBJ2-7; 9 nucleotides agree with TRBD1. The CDR3 covers 16 residues. Losses at the gene ends were 4 bases for V and 4 bases for J; bases not matched to a gene: 14. From germline, CDR1 is SQVTM and CDR2 ANQGSEA. In DNA, the CDR3 is TGCAGCGTTGTTTGGGCCGGGACAGGGAGAAAATACGAGCAGTACTTC. It is translated as CSVVWAGTGRKYEQYF.

This clone occurred once. V is TRBV5-5 and J is TRBJ2-3; 8 nucleotides line up with TRBD1. The germline CDR1 and CDR2 sequences are SGHKS and YYEKEE (reference sequence). The J segment lost 3 bases and the V segment lost 3 bases, leaving 3 bases of the junction unmatched. The CDR3 is 14 amino acids. The CDR3 nucleotides read TGTGCCAGCAGCTCTAGGACAGGGACAGATACGCAGTATTTT. This codes for CASSSRTGTDTQYF.

The chain recombines TRBV6-6 with TRBJ2-3, with D unresolved. V lost 6 bases, J lost 5 bases, and 18 bases lay in between. The germline gives CDR1 MNHNY, CDR2 SVGAGI (reference sequence). The CDR3 runs 15 residues. CDR3 in DNA: TGTGCCAGCAGGGAATGGGGTGGGAAAGAAGATACGCAGTATTTT. Encoded protein: CASREWGGKEDTQYF.

This chain uses TRBV5-1 with TRBJ1-2; 9 nucleotides agree with TRBD1. The CDR3 has 14 residues. With 2 bases clipped from V and 7 bases from J, the junction kept 6 bases outside the gene matches. Germline assignment: CDR1 SGHRS and CDR2 YFSETQ. CDR3 residues: CASSFSDRGAGYTF. The DNA of the CDR3 is TGCGCCAGCAGCTTCTCTGACAGGGGGGCTGGCTACACCTTC.

This chain connects TRBV7-2 to TRBJ1-2; 9 nucleotides agree with TRBD1. CDR1 and CDR2 (germline): SGHTA, FQGNSA. This CDR3 has 15 residues. J lost 7 bases, V lost 5 bases, and 11 bases had no gene match. CDR3 region: CASSPRPGTGSGYTF. The CDR3, as DNA: TGTGCCAGCAGCCCTAGGCCCGGGACAGGGTCTGGCTACACCTTC.

The rearrangement uses TRBV28 and TRBJ2-5, with TRBD2 identical over 11 bases. The CDR3 extends over 16 amino acids. Germline values: CDR1 MDHEN, CDR2 SYDVKM. Trimming took 3 bases from V and 7 from J; bases not matched to a gene: 10. CDR3 coding DNA: TGTGCCAGCAGTTTTTCTAGCGGGAGGTGGTTTGGGACCCAGTACTTC. Translating gives CASSFSSGRWFGTQYF.